Shown below are 31 T cell receptor beta chains from a single sample sequenced in a study of blood T cells in healthy people across ages. Primed by a sample-barcoded 5' primer and a J-beta primer mix, a second PCR proceeded for roughly 7 to 11 cycles. TCRdb processed the 5' RACE reads anew with MiXCR; each CDR3 protein has one entry. This sample carries 1.5 million to 2 million distinct CDR3 sequences, 28% of them seen once, and the ten largest clones take 7% to 9%. The sequenced sample was blood. The source is a woman aged 25 to 39 in good health.

This clonotype has just a few counts. V gene TRBV18 combines with J gene TRBJ1-2, with 7 bases that match TRBD1. Germline values: CDR1 KGHSH, CDR2 LQKENI. J gave up 6 bases and V 4 bases, and 8 bases lay outside the gene matches. The CDR3 length is 14 residues. The CDR3 region has the DNA TGTGCCAGCTCACACGGGACAGTTGCGGATGGCTACACCTTC. Residues: CASSHGTVADGYTF. Based on the CDR3 plus reference TRBV18 and TRBJ1-2, the full variable domain is NAGVMQNPRHLVRRRGQEARLRCSPMKGHSHVYWYRQLPEEGLKFMVYLQKENIIDESGMPKERFSAEFPKEGPSILRIQQVVRGDSAAYFCASSHGTVADGYTFGSGTRLTVV.

This clonotype appeared a few times. The chain carries TRBV20-1 and TRBJ2-1; 12 positions match TRBD2. Germline trimming cut 1 base from V and 7 bases from J; bases unmatched to any gene: 5. Germline V CDR1 and CDR2: DFQATT, SNEGSKA (reference sequence). The CDR3 is made up of 15 amino acids. Written as DNA, the CDR3 is TGCAGTGCTAGAGGGGCTAGCGGGAGGGGGAATGAGCAGTTCTTC. Amino acid sequence: CSARGASGRGNEQFF.

A note on this clonotype: The junction differs from germline at one of its ends, possibly a read error. The chain combines TRBV28 with TRBJ2-7; D uncertain. CDR3 length: 11 residues. Per germline, CDR1 MDHEN and CDR2 SYDVKM. DNA of the CDR3: TGTGCCAACAGTACATACTACGAGCAGTACTTC. Translation gives CANSTYYEQYF.

This clonotype showed up many times. The chain carries TRBV12-3 or TRBV12-4 and TRBJ2-1, with 11 bases fitting TRBD2. Unmatched junction bases numbered 6, after V lost 2 bases and J lost 6 bases. This CDR3 spans 16 amino acids. This chain's CDR3 is CASSLRGTSGANEQFF. CDR3 coding DNA: TGTGCCAGCAGTTTAAGAGGGACTAGCGGAGCCAATGAGCAGTTCTTC.

The chain is built from TRBV6-1 and TRBJ2-2; 9 positions agree with TRBD1. V lost 6 bases, J lost 5 bases, and 10 bases stayed unmatched. The CDR3 covers 16 residues. Germline assignment: CDR1 MNHNS and CDR2 SASEGT. The CDR3 spells CASRESGTGRTGELFF. The DNA of the CDR3 is TGTGCCAGCAGAGAATCCGGGACAGGGAGGACCGGGGAGCTGTTTTTT.

In this sample, this clonotype turned up many times. The V and J genes are TRBV6-5 and TRBJ2-7, with D possibly matching TRBD1 (6 bases). The germline V and J ends were trimmed by 6 bases and 2 bases, with 14 bases remaining between them. This CDR3 has 14 amino acids. Germline V gene sequence: CDR1 MNHEY, CDR2 SVGAGI. For the CDR3, the DNA is TGTGCCAGCAGAAAAGACAGGAGACCCTACGAGCAGTACTTC. It encodes CASRKDRRPYEQYF.

This clonotype was picked up a small number of times. V gene TRBV7-2 combines with J gene TRBJ2-1; 8 bases agree with TRBD2. This CDR3 spans 15 amino acids. Germline assignment: CDR1 SGHTA and CDR2 FQGNSA. Trimming took 5 bases from V and 7 from J; bases not matched to a gene: 10. As DNA, the CDR3 is TGTGCCAGCAGCCCCAGTAGCGGGATCAAGAATGAGCAGTTCTTC. It codes for CASSPSSGIKNEQFF.

The chain uses TRBV20-1 and TRBJ2-1, with D hard to call. The germline CDR1 and CDR2 sequences are DFQATT and SNEGSKA (reference sequence). The CDR3 extends over 12 amino acids. V lost 4 bases to trimming and J lost 8 bases, with 12 bases between them. The CDR3 DNA reads as TGCAGTGCTACGGTCCGCGCTGATGAGCAGTTCTTC. Its translation: CSATVRADEQFF.

This clonotype has ten or more counts. V is TRBV2 and J is TRBJ2-6; D ambiguous. CDR3 length: 14 residues. CDR1 SNHLY and CDR2 FYNNEI come from the germline V gene. Deletions cut 8 bases from V and 0 bases from J, with 8 bases between. As DNA, the CDR3 is TGTGCCAGCGGGGTATACTCTGGGGCCAACGTCCTGACTTTC. Protein sequence: CASGVYSGANVLTF.

The J gene is TRBJ2-7, the V gene TRBV7-9; 8 positions match TRBD2. V lost 6 bases, J lost 0 bases, and 7 bases stayed unmatched. Per germline, CDR1 SEHNR and CDR2 FQNEAQ (reference sequence). The CDR3 spans 15 residues. Written as DNA, the CDR3 is TGTGCCAGCAGTTTTAGCGGGATAACCTCCTACGAGCAGTACTTC. Translated, it gives CASSFSGITSYEQYF.

Concerning this clonotype: The junction shows a germline mismatch at one end, possibly a read error. This chain joins TRBV9 and TRBJ2-1; D perhaps matches TRBD2 (6 bases). The germline V gene encodes CDR1 SGDLS and CDR2 YYNGEE. The CDR3 contains 16 residues. CDR3 nucleotides: TGTGCCAGCAGCGTTTCACGAGCGGGTCCCTACGATGAGCAGTTCTTC. The encoded protein is CASSVSRAGPYDEQFF.

Notes on this clonotype: This may stem from a read error, because a much larger clone lies one nucleotide away. The rearrangement uses TRBV5-1 and TRBJ2-1, with 12 bases fitting TRBD1. Germline lookup yields CDR1 SGHRS and CDR2 YFSETQ. The CDR3 length is 14 residues. DNA for the CDR3: TGCGCCAGCAGCCTGGGACAGGGGGCAAATGAGCGGTTCTTC. Its translation: CASSLGQGANERFF.

This clonotype was detected a few times. The chain links TRBV7-6 to TRBJ2-3, with TRBD2 identical over 12 bases. J lost 0 bases, V lost 5 bases, and 6 bases had no gene match. CDR1 and CDR2 (germline): SGHVS, FNYEAQ. This CDR3 is 17 amino acids long. This CDR3 reads CASSETGTSGSTDTQYF. CDR3 coding DNA: TGTGCCAGCAGCGAAACCGGGACTAGCGGGAGCACAGATACGCAGTATTTT. The complete variable domain, with remaining parts taken from reference TRBV7-6 and TRBJ2-3, reads GAGVSQSPRYKVTKRGQDVALRCDPISGHVSLYWYRQALGQGPEFLTYFNYEAQQDKSGLPNDRFSAERPEGSISTLTIQRTEQRDSAMYRCASSETGTSGSTDTQYFGPGTRLTVL.

This clonotype was seen more than once but under ten times. The gene calls are TRBV12-5 and TRBJ2-1, with 8 bases identical to TRBD2. The CDR3 is 15 residues long. The V gene end was trimmed by 0 bases and the J gene end by 9 bases; junction bases not matched to a gene: 7. CDR1 and CDR2 from the germline V gene are LGHNT and FRNRAP. The chain's CDR3 is CASGLVAGVVGEQFF. DNA for the CDR3: TGTGCTAGTGGTTTGGTAGCGGGAGTAGTAGGTGAGCAGTTCTTC.

The CDR3 region is CATSEPSVTYEQYF. CDR3 nucleotides: TGTGCCACCAGTGAACCTAGCGTGACCTACGAGCAGTACTTC. The chain has TRBV24-1 and TRBJ2-7; D is perhaps TRBD2 (6 bases). There are 14 residues in the CDR3. Trimming stripped 4 bases from V and 2 bases from J, with 11 bases between. The germline CDR1 and CDR2 sequences are KGHDR and SFDVKD.

The rearrangement uses TRBV4-2 and TRBJ2-1, with TRBD2 matching over 13 bases. Germline V CDR1 and CDR2: LGHNA, YNFKEQ. The CDR3 totals 17 residues. The V gene end was trimmed by 4 bases and the J gene end by 4 bases; junction bases not matched to a gene: 7. CDR3 residues: CASSPGPGLAGYNEQFF. The CDR3 coding sequence is TGTGCCAGCAGCCCGGGGCCGGGACTAGCGGGATACAATGAGCAGTTCTTC.

Details on this clonotype: This may be a read error: a much more frequent sequence differs by one nucleotide. V usage is TRBV25-1 and J usage is TRBJ2-7, with 10 bases matching TRBD1. The germline CDR1 and CDR2 sequences are MGHDK and SYGVNS. The CDR3 has 15 residues. In nucleotides, the CDR3 is TGTACCAGCAGTGATACCGGGACAGGGGCCTACGAGCAGTACTTC. Amino acids: CTSSDTGTGAYEQYF.

This rearrangement joins TRBV6-2 or TRBV6-3 to TRBJ2-5; tentatively, D is TRBD1 (7 bases). CDR1 and CDR2 (germline): MNHEY, SVGEGT. V lost 7 bases and J lost 4, with 19 bases in between. The CDR3 is 15 residues long. The CDR3 sequence: CASNLGGTVRETQYF. The CDR3 bases are TGTGCCAGCAATCTTGGAGGGACAGTTCGAGAGACCCAGTACTTC.

This clonotype was detected only a few times. This chain uses TRBV5-6 with TRBJ1-2, with D possibly TRBD1 on 5 matching bases. The CDR3 runs 14 residues. V was cut by 1 base and J by 3 bases, with 10 bases left in between. CDR1 is SGHDT and CDR2 is YYEEEE in the germline V gene. The CDR3 spells CASSLQGTHYGYTF. The DNA for the CDR3 is TGTGCCAGCAGCTTGCAGGGAACCCACTATGGCTACACCTTC.

The chain's CDR3 is CASRPDSEGAFF. In nucleotides, the CDR3 is TGTGCCAGCCGACCGGACTCGGAAGGAGCTTTCTTT. This chain joins TRBV2 and TRBJ1-1; no firm D call. Germline CDR1 and CDR2: SNHLY and FYNNEI. The CDR3 covers 12 residues. Trimming pared 8 bases from V and 10 bases from J, leaving 17 bases between.

The genes are TRBV2 and TRBJ2-7; D unclear. The J call may be wrong; the DNA end is better matched by TRBJ2-5. The CDR3 is made up of 12 amino acids. The germline V gene has CDR1 SNHLY and CDR2 FYNNEI. The CDR3: CASGISRETQYF. The CDR3 DNA reads as TGTGCCAGCGGGATCAGTAGGGAGACCCAGTACTTC.

At least ten counts were recorded for this clonotype. The J gene is TRBJ2-5, the V gene TRBV28; 8 bases agree with TRBD1. The V gene end was trimmed by 3 bases and the J gene end by 5 bases; junction bases not matched to a gene: 8. From germline, CDR1 is MDHEN and CDR2 SYDVKM. The CDR3 spans 15 residues. The CDR3 DNA reads as TGTGCCAGCAGTTTGAGGACAGGGAATGTCGAGACCCAGTACTTC. Its protein product is CASSLRTGNVETQYF.

This clonotype was seen a handful of times. CDR3 protein: CASSQEVVGEQYF. The CDR3 DNA sequence: TGTGCCAGCAGCCAAGAAGTGGTTGGCGAGCAGTACTTC. The chain has TRBV3-1 and TRBJ2-7; D unresolved. In germline, CDR1 is LGHDT, CDR2 YNNKEL (reference sequence). V lost 0 bases and J 6 bases, leaving 9 bases between the germline ends. The length of the CDR3 is 13 residues.

Note on this clonotype: At one of its ends the junction is not consistent with the germline gene, which may arise from a read error. The CDR3 sequence is CASRGQREQADAQYF. The DNA for the CDR3 is TGTGCCAGCAGGGGCCAAAGGGAGCAGGCAGATGCGCAGTATTTT. This rearrangement joins TRBV12-3 or TRBV12-4 to TRBJ2-3; a weak D match, TRBD2 (5 bases). The CDR3 consists of 15 residues.

This clonotype was seen many times. The V call is TRBV20-1, the J call TRBJ2-5; a possible D gene is TRBD2 (7 bases). Germline lookup yields CDR1 DFQATT and CDR2 SNEGSKA (reference sequence). The V gene lost 2 bases and the J gene lost 4 bases, with 20 bases spanning the gap. The CDR3 totals 16 residues. CDR3 region: CSARLQGGGGGETQYF. The DNA for the CDR3 is TGCAGTGCTAGACTACAGGGCGGCGGGGGTGGAGAGACCCAGTACTTC.

In this sample, this clonotype turned up a few times. CDR3 amino acids: CATSRGGGSGGELFF. CDR3 coding DNA: TGTGCCACCAGCAGAGGAGGGGGGTCTGGCGGGGAGCTGTTTTTT. The chain joins TRBV15 to TRBJ2-2; D may correspond to TRBD1 or TRBD2 (6 bases each). CDR1 LNHNV and CDR2 YYDKDF come from the germline V gene (reference sequence). The ends were cut back, 1 base at V and 7 bases at J, with 13 bases in the middle. This CDR3 has 15 residues.

This chain joins TRBV20-1 and TRBJ1-5; a weak D match, TRBD1 (5 bases). Germline loops: CDR1 DFQATT, CDR2 SNEGSKA (reference sequence). The CDR3 length is 16 residues. The V end lost 7 bases, the J end lost 0 bases, and 19 bases lay between the germline ends. The CDR3 here is CSGLGTGDYSNQPQHF. The CDR3 DNA follows: TGCAGTGGCCTCGGGACGGGGGACTATAGCAATCAGCCCCAGCATTTT.

The chain employs TRBV11-2 and TRBJ2-7; 7 nucleotides line up with TRBD1. Germline V gene data show CDR1 as SGHAT and CDR2 as FQNNGV. The CDR3 contains 16 residues. V was pared by 5 bases and J by 5 bases, with 15 bases of the junction left unmatched. CDR3 region: CASSGNTGVIGHEQYF. In DNA form, the CDR3 reads TGTGCCAGCAGCGGGAATACAGGGGTAATCGGCCACGAGCAGTACTTC.

The chain employs TRBV5-1 and TRBJ2-7; D may be TRBD2 (5 bases). Germline loops: CDR1 SGHRS, CDR2 YFSETQ. V lost 0 bases, J lost 4 bases, and 11 bases lay in between. CDR3 size: 14 residues. The CDR3 sequence: CASSLGESRYEQYF. The CDR3 nucleotides read TGCGCCAGCAGCTTGGGGGAGTCGAGGTACGAGCAGTACTTC.

This clonotype was detected a few times. The genes are TRBV6-1 and TRBJ1-6, with D unresolved. This CDR3 contains 13 residues. The V and J ends lost 0 bases and 13 bases respectively, with 10 bases between them. Germline-derived CDR1 and CDR2 are MNHNS and SASEGT. CDR3 DNA: TGTGCCAGCAGTGAAGCGGGCGTGATTCCCCTCCACTTT. This encodes CASSEAGVIPLHF.

This clonotype has only a few counts. V is TRBV24-1 and J is TRBJ2-7, with TRBD1 matching over 7 bases. The CDR3 loop spans 13 amino acids. Germline values: CDR1 KGHDR, CDR2 SFDVKD. J lost 7 bases, V lost 3 bases, and 5 bases had no gene match. In DNA form, the CDR3 reads TGTGCCACCAGTGATCGGGACAGAGAGGAGCAGTACTTC. Protein: CATSDRDREEQYF.